These 17 T cell receptor beta chains share one sample of origin, sequenced in a study of blood T cell repertoires in COVID-19. TCRdb's table, derived via immunoSEQ multiplex PCR, lists solely in-frame clones and lacks some. The sample lists about 70,000 clones; under 90% were seen once. The sample consisted of peripheral blood. Receptors originate from a man aged 65-85 years who had recovered from COVID-19.

CDR3 protein: CASSLAGAGYNEQFF. The CDR3 DNA is TGTGCCAGCAGCTTAGCGGGAGCGGGATACAATGAGCAGTTCTTC. This chain joins TRBV7-6 and TRBJ2-1, with 7 positions matching TRBD2. From germline, CDR1 is SGHVS and CDR2 FNYEAQ. V was clipped by 0 bases and J by 4 bases; unmatched bases: 3. The CDR3 runs 15 residues. Complete variable domain (other parts from reference TRBV7-6 and TRBJ2-1): GAGVSQSPRYKVTKRGQDVALRCDPISGHVSLYWYRQALGQGPEFLTYFNYEAQQDKSGLPNDRFSAERPEGSISTLTIQRTEQRDSAMYRCASSLAGAGYNEQFFGPGTRLTVL.

The chain couples TRBV28 to TRBJ2-3, with D possibly matching TRBD2 (6 bases). V was trimmed by 4 bases and J by 2 bases, leaving 16 bases between them. The CDR3 length is 16 residues. Germline CDR1 is MDHEN and CDR2 is SYDVKM. CDR3 loop: CASSSPGSPATDTQYF. For the CDR3, the DNA is TGTGCCAGCAGTTCCCCCGGGAGCCCCGCCACAGATACGCAGTATTTT.

The chain uses TRBV7-9 and TRBJ2-1, with 10 bases aligning to TRBD2. CDR1 is SEHNR, CDR2 FQNEAQ, per germline (reference sequence). The CDR3 has 16 amino acids. V was clipped by 5 bases and J by 0 bases; unmatched bases: 4. The CDR3 nucleotides read TGTGCCAGCAGCCTTAGCGGGAGGAACTCCTACAATGAGCAGTTCTTC. Residues: CASSLSGRNSYNEQFF.

The chain uses TRBV30 and TRBJ1-1; the D is unclear. Trimming shortened V by 4 bases and J by 0 bases, and 27 bases separated the two germline ends. CDR1 is GTSNPN, CDR2 SVGIG, per germline (reference sequence). The CDR3 contains 19 residues. The CDR3 protein is CAWMGEGPAFGLMNTEAFF. The DNA for the CDR3 is TGTGCCTGGATGGGCGAGGGCCCAGCTTTCGGACTTATGAACACTGAAGCTTTCTTT.

CDR3 DNA sequence: TGTGCCAGCTCACCATCAATGAGGGCTAGCGGGAGCTCCTACAATGAGCAGTTCTTC. Its translation is CASSPSMRASGSSYNEQFF. V and J are TRBV18 and TRBJ2-1, with 10 bases identical to TRBD2. Unmatched junction bases numbered 10, after V lost 2 bases and J lost 0 bases. Per the germline V gene, CDR1 is KGHSH and CDR2 is LQKENI. The CDR3 contains 19 residues.

The V call is TRBV18, the J call TRBJ1-1; 10 bases align to TRBD1. The V gene's germline CDR1 is KGHSH and CDR2 LQKENI. The ends lost 1 base at V and 6 bases at J; junction bases unmatched: 2. This CDR3 is 14 amino acids long. Written as DNA, the CDR3 is TGTGCCAGCTCACCACTAGGACAGGGGGCTGAAGCTTTCTTT. It is translated as CASSPLGQGAEAFF.

The chain joins TRBV5-1 to TRBJ2-6; no clear D gene. V lost 0 bases and J 13 bases, leaving 14 bases between the germline ends. The CDR3 is made up of 14 amino acids. CDR1 SGHRS and CDR2 YFSETQ come from the germline V gene. CDR3 residues: CASSLVSGNLVLTF. In DNA, the CDR3 is TGCGCCAGCAGCTTGGTTTCCGGTAACCTAGTCCTGACTTTC.

This clone was recorded many times. This chain joins TRBV6-5 and TRBJ1-3; unclear D gene. The CDR3 runs to 12 residues. V lost 8 bases, J lost 4 bases, and 9 bases lay in between. Germline V gene lookup returns CDR1 MNHEY and CDR2 SVGAGI. The CDR3 DNA sequence: TGTGCCAGCCGGGCGGGCGGAAACACCATATATTTT. Amino acid sequence: CASRAGGNTIYF.

The chain employs TRBV6-1 and TRBJ2-7, with 10 bases aligning to TRBD2. V was pared by 4 bases and J by 3 bases, with 15 bases of the junction left unmatched. The CDR3 spans 18 residues. Germline assignment: CDR1 MNHNS and CDR2 SASEGT. The CDR3 DNA sequence: TGTGCCAGCAGTGGCCAACCCTTCCTAGCGGGGGCCCTCTACGAGCAGTACTTC. Its protein product is CASSGQPFLAGALYEQYF.

This chain connects TRBV19 to TRBJ2-2, with 12 bases matching TRBD2. Germline V gene sequence: CDR1 LNHDA, CDR2 SQIVND (reference sequence). J was trimmed by 4 bases and V by 6 bases; bases with no gene match: 9. There are 17 residues in the CDR3. As DNA, the CDR3 is TGTGCCAGTAGGGGTGCACTAGCGGGAGGTCGCACCGGGGAGCTGTTTTTT. Amino acid sequence: CASRGALAGGRTGELFF.

Regarding this clone: The sample contains more than one DNA sequence encoding this CDR3. The rearrangement links TRBV4-2 to TRBJ2-3; 8 bases fit TRBD2. CDR1 is LGHNA, CDR2 YNFKEQ, per germline. This CDR3 is 16 amino acids long. J was trimmed by 4 bases and V by 3 bases; bases with no gene match: 9. This CDR3 is CASSQGTSGGADTQYF. The DNA for the CDR3 is TGTGCCAGCAGCCAGGGCACGAGCGGGGGTGCAGATACGCAGTATTTT.

This chain connects TRBV28 to TRBJ1-5, with D unresolved. Germline assignment: CDR1 MDHEN and CDR2 SYDVKM. V was clipped by 3 bases and J by 1 base, with 16 bases between them. The CDR3 contains 17 residues. The CDR3 region is CASSLPPRGLSNQPQHF. CDR3 coding DNA: TGTGCCAGCAGTTTGCCCCCCCGAGGGTTGAGCAATCAGCCCCAGCATTTT. Based on the CDR3 plus reference TRBV28 and TRBJ1-5, the full variable domain is DVKVTQSSRYLVKRTGEKVFLECVQDMDHENMFWYRQDPGLGLRLIYFSYDVKMKEKGDIPEGYSVSREKKERFSLILESASTNQTSMYLCASSLPPRGLSNQPQHFGDGTRLSIL.

The chain combines TRBV28 with TRBJ2-1; D uncertain. Per the germline V gene, CDR1 is MDHEN and CDR2 is SYDVKM. CDR3 length: 14 residues. With 2 bases removed from V and 9 bases from J, the gap between germline ends came to 14 bases. CDR3: CASSLAVREAEQFF. DNA of the CDR3: TGTGCCAGCAGTTTAGCGGTTAGAGAGGCTGAGCAGTTCTTC.

V is TRBV28 and J is TRBJ2-5; 7 nucleotides align to TRBD1. The CDR3 has 14 amino acids. After removal of 5 bases from V and 2 bases from J, the junction contained 5 bases not matched to a gene. The germline gives CDR1 MDHEN, CDR2 SYDVKM. CDR3 sequence reads: CASSIYRGQETQYF. The CDR3 nucleotides read TGTGCCAGCAGTATCTACAGGGGACAAGAGACCCAGTACTTC. Full variable domain (outside the CDR3, taken from reference TRBV28 and TRBJ2-5): DVKVTQSSRYLVKRTGEKVFLECVQDMDHENMFWYRQDPGLGLRLIYFSYDVKMKEKGDIPEGYSVSREKKERFSLILESASTNQTSMYLCASSIYRGQETQYFGPGTRLLVL.

The rearrangement links TRBV5-4 to TRBJ2-1; TRBD1 matches 7 bases. J was trimmed by 8 bases and V by 4 bases; bases with no gene match: 18. Germline values: CDR1 SGHNT, CDR2 YYREEE (reference sequence). The CDR3 extends over 17 amino acids. The CDR3 nucleotides are TGTGCCAGCAGCGCGTACAGGGGTTTGGGTATGGGCGATGAGCAGTTCTTC. This translates into CASSAYRGLGMGDEQFF.

The chain combines TRBV29-1 with TRBJ2-7; D is uncertain. V shed 7 bases and J shed 4 bases, with 11 bases lying between them. The germline V gene encodes CDR1 SQVTM and CDR2 ANQGSEA. The CDR3 is 11 amino acids. CDR3 in amino acids: CSAEQSYEQYF. CDR3 DNA sequence: TGCAGCGCGGAACAGTCATACGAGCAGTACTTC.

This chain uses TRBV5-1 with TRBJ2-2; 9 nucleotides align to TRBD1. Trimming cost V 6 bases and J 0 bases; bases outside gene matches: 15. The germline CDR1 and CDR2 sequences are SGHRS and YFSETQ. The CDR3 contains 19 residues. CDR3 DNA: TGCGCCAGCAAGCTACAGGGGGCCGCAAACAACACGAACACCGGGGAGCTGTTTTTT. This translates into CASKLQGAANNTNTGELFF.